A selection of T cell receptor beta chains follows, all from one sample in a study of blood T cell repertoires in COVID-19. TCRdb keeps only in-frame clones here, not all; method: immunoSEQ multiplex PCR. The sample holds approximately 66,000 clones; roughly 86% are singletons and the top ten take roughly 6.6%. Sequenced sample: peripheral blood. These receptors came from a man between 60 and 70 years old with acute or convalescent COVID-19. Each CDR3 is given with its conserved first and last residue. D genes are given only for firm matches. The size of a clone is reported for some rows only, either as once, few or many, or as a class for expanded clones.

d_gene	v_gene	abundance	j_gene	CDR3aa	CDR3nt
.	TRBV24-1	once	TRBJ1-3	CATSDSGTQGNTIYF	TGTGCCACCAGTGATTCCGGGACACAAGGAAACACCATATATTTT
TRBD1	TRBV25-1	few	TRBJ1-6	CASSEFPGGLDSPLHF	TGTGCCAGCAGTGAATTTCCAGGGGGACTTGATTCACCCCTCCACTTT
.	TRBV27	.	TRBJ2-1	CASSNGNEQFF	TGTGCCAGCAGTAACGGCAATGAGCAGTTCTTC
TRBD2	TRBV9	.	TRBJ2-1	CASSVSERGLLSEQFF	TGTGCCAGCAGCGTATCCGAGCGGGGGCTACTTAGTGAGCAGTTCTTC
.	TRBV6-5	.	TRBJ1-2	CASNFLTNYGYTF	TGTGCCAGCAACTTCTTGACTAACTATGGCTACACCTTC
.	TRBV5-4	.	TRBJ2-3	CASSPDPGTQYF	TGTGCCAGCAGCCCCGACCCCGGGACGCAGTATTTT
.	TRBV6-5	.	TRBJ1-5	CASSPGQNSNQPQHF	TGTGCCAGCAGCCCCGGACAGAATAGCAATCAGCCCCAGCATTTT
.	TRBV4-2	.	TRBJ2-1	CASRNGQGSYNEQFF	TGTGCCAGCCGAAACGGGCAGGGCTCCTACAATGAGCAGTTCTTC
.	TRBV19	.	TRBJ1-5	CASSISQRDQPQHF	TGTGCCAGTAGTATCTCACAGAGGGATCAGCCCCAGCATTTT
.	TRBV9	.	TRBJ2-5	CASSQNRGLPETQYF	TGTGCCAGCAGCCAAAACCGGGGGTTGCCGGAGACCCAGTACTTC
TRBD1	TRBV5-1	.	TRBJ2-7	CASSRGTGRGGHEQYF	TGCGCCAGCAGCCGTGGGACAGGGAGGGGAGGTCACGAGCAGTACTTC
.	TRBV4-3	.	TRBJ1-5	CASSQDSSLNQPQHF	TGCGCCAGCAGCCAAGATTCCTCCCTGAATCAGCCCCAGCATTTT
.	TRBV30	.	TRBJ2-3	CAWSRGGASSTDTQYF	TGTGCCTGGAGTAGAGGGGGGGCCTCTAGCACAGATACGCAGTATTTT
TRBD1	TRBV30	.	TRBJ2-6	CAWSPRTDRDPSGANVLTF	TGTGCCTGGAGTCCGAGGACGGACAGGGACCCCTCTGGGGCCAACGTCCTGACTTTC
.	TRBV27	.	TRBJ2-7	CASSLSIRGETYEQYF	TGTGCCAGCAGTTTATCGATTCGCGGGGAGACCTACGAGCAGTACTTC
.	TRBV30	.	TRBJ1-2	CAWSTTAGMLGYTF	TGTGCCTGGAGTACAACCGCGGGGATGTTGGGCTACACCTTC
.	TRBV4-1	.	TRBJ2-3	CASKGLSGAQYF	TGCGCCAGCAAGGGGTTAAGTGGGGCGCAGTATTTT
.	TRBV9	.	TRBJ1-1	CASSGAPPGRLKNTEAFF	TGTGCCAGCAGCGGAGCCCCCCCCGGCAGGCTCAAGAACACTGAAGCTTTCTTT
.	TRBV4-3	.	TRBJ2-2	CASSQDMGELFF	TGCGCCAGCAGCCAAGATATGGGGGAGCTGTTTTTT
.	TRBV5-5	.	TRBJ2-1	CASSLMTRVFDEQFF	TGTGCCAGCAGTTTGATGACTAGGGTTTTCGATGAGCAGTTCTTC
TRBD1	TRBV6-2/TRBV6-3	.	TRBJ1-6	CASSYDRVVNSPLHF	TGTGCCAGCAGTTACGACAGGGTTGTCAATTCACCCCTCCACTTT
.	TRBV27	.	TRBJ1-5	CASSPTTSNQPQHF	TGTGCCAGCAGTCCTACCACTAGCAATCAGCCCCAGCATTTT
TRBD1	TRBV19	few	TRBJ1-2	CASSRDSEYGYTF	TGTGCCAGTTCCAGGGACAGCGAATATGGCTACACCTTC
.	TRBV13	once	TRBJ2-5	CASSDRDQETQYF	TGTGCCAGCAGCGATCGAGACCAAGAGACCCAGTACTTC
.	TRBV27	.	TRBJ2-7	CASSLRQSSYEQYF	TGTGCCAGCAGTCTGCGACAGTCGTCCTACGAGCAGTACTTC
TRBD2	TRBV5-5	.	TRBJ2-1	CASSLGLAGGPNYNEQFF	TGTGCCAGCAGCTTGGGACTAGCGGGGGGGCCGAACTACAATGAGCAGTTCTTC
.	TRBV5-1	.	TRBJ1-1	CASSRGGTVTEAFF	TGCGCCAGCAGCCGTGGGGGGACGGTCACTGAAGCTTTCTTT
TRBD2	TRBV7-7	.	TRBJ2-7	CASSLGGGAYEQYF	TGTGCTAGCAGCTTAGGCGGGGGGGCCTACGAGCAGTACTTC
.	TRBV7-9	few	TRBJ2-5	CASSLGLRETQYF	TGTGCCAGCAGCTTAGGTCTTCGTGAGACCCAGTACTTC
.	TRBV5-4	.	TRBJ2-6	CASSLTISGANVLTF	TGTGCCAGCAGCCTAACTATTTCTGGGGCCAACGTCCTGACTTTC
TRBD2	TRBV19	few	TRBJ2-7	CASGTGGLDEQYF	TGTGCCAGTGGGACGGGGGGACTAGACGAGCAGTACTTC
TRBD1	TRBV18	.	TRBJ1-3	CASSRRDRVSGNTIYF	TGTGCCAGCTCACGACGGGACAGGGTTAGTGGAAACACCATATATTTT
TRBD1	TRBV27	.	TRBJ1-6	CASTPRGLLGSPLHF	TGTGCCAGCACTCCAAGGGGGCTCCTTGGGTCACCCCTCCACTTT
.	TRBV3-1/TRBV3-2	.	TRBJ1-1	CASSLGSSGEAFF	TGTGCCAGCAGCCTCGGGTCTTCCGGTGAAGCTTTCTTT
TRBD1	TRBV6-5	.	TRBJ1-2	CASSHRGTNYGYTF	TGTGCCAGCAGTCACAGGGGGACTAACTATGGCTACACCTTC
.	TRBV4-3	.	TRBJ1-4	CASSQGEGRYEKLFF	TGCGCCAGCAGCCAAGGAGAGGGGAGGTATGAAAAACTGTTTTTT
.	TRBV19	.	TRBJ1-5	CASSPRDSNQPQHF	TGTGCCAGTAGTCCGCGCGATAGCAATCAGCCCCAGCATTTT
.	TRBV3-1/TRBV3-2	.	TRBJ1-6	CASSQDPREGSYNSPLHF	TGTGCCAGCAGCCAAGATCCCAGGGAAGGGTCCTATAATTCACCCCTCCACTTT